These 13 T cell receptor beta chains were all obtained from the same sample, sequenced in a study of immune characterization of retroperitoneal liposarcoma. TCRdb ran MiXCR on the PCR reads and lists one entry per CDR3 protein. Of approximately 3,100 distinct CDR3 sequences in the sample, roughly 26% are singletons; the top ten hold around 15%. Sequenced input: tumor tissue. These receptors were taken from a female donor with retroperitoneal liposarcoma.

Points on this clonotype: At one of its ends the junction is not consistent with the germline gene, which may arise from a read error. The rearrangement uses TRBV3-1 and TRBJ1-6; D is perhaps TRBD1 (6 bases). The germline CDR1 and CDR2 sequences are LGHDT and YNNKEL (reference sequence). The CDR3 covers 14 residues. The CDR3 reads CASGQGNPRSPLHF. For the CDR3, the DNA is TGTGCCAGCGGCCAGGGGAATCCGCGTTCACCCCTCCACTTT.

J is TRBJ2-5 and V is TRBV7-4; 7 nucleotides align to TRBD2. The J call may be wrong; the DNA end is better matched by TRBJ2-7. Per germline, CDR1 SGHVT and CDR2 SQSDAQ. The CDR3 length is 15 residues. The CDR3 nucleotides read TGTGCCAGCAGCTTAGGCGGGAGCCGGTACTACGAGCAGTACTTC. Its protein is CASSLGGSRYYEQYF.

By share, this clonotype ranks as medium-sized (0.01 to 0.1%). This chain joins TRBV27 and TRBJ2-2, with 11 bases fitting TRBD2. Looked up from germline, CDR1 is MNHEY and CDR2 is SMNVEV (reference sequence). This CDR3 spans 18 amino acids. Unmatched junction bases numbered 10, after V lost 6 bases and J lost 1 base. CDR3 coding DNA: TGTGCCAGCAGATACCTTAGCGGGAGGGCTAAGAACACCGGGGAGCTGTTTTTT. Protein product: CASRYLSGRAKNTGELFF.

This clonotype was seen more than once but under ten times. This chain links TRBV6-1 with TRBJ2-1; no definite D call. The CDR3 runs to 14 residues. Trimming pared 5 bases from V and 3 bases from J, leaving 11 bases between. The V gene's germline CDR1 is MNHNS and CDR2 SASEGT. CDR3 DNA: TGTGCCAGCAGTCCTGGGATCGGCTACAATGAGCAGTTCTTC. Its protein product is CASSPGIGYNEQFF.

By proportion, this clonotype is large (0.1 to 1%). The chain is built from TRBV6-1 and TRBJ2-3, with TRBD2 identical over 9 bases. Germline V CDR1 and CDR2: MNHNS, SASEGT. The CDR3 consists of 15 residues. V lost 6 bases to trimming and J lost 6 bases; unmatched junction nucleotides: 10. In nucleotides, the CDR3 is TGTGCCAGCAGGGCCAGCGGGGGGCCCGGTGATACGCAGTATTTT. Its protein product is CASRASGGPGDTQYF.

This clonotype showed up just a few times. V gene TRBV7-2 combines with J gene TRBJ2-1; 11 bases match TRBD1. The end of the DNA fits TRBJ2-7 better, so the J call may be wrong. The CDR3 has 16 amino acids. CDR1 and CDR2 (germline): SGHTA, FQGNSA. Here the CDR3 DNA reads TGTGCCAGCAGCCGGGGACAGGGGGGACTCTCCTACGAGCAGTACTTC. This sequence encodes CASSRGQGGLSYEQYF.

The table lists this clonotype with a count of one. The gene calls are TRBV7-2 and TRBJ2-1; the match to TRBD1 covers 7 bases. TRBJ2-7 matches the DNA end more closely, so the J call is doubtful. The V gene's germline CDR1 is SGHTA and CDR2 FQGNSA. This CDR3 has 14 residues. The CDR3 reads CASSSHRGHDEQYF. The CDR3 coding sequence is TGTGCCAGCAGCTCGCACAGGGGTCACGACGAGCAGTACTTC.

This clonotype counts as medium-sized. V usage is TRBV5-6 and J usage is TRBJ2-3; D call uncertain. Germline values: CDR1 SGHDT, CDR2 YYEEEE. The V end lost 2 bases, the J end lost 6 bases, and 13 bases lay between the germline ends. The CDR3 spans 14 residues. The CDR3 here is CASSLRQSKDTQYF. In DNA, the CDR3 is TGTGCCAGCAGCTTAAGGCAGAGCAAGGATACGCAGTATTTT. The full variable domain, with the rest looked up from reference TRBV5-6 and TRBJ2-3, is DAGVTQSPTHLIKTRGQQVTLRCSPKSGHDTVSWYQQALGQGPQFIFQYYEEEERQRGNFPDRFSGHQFPNYSSELNVNALLLGDSALYLCASSLRQSKDTQYFGPGTRLTVL.

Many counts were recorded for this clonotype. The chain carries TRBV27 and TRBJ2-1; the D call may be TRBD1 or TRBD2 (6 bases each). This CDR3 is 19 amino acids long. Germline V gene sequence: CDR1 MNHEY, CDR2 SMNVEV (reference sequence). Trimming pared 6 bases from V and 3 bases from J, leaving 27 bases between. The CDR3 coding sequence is TGTGCCAGCAGGAAATACACTCAGCTCGGCGGGACACTCTACAATGAGCAGTTCTTC. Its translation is CASRKYTQLGGTLYNEQFF.

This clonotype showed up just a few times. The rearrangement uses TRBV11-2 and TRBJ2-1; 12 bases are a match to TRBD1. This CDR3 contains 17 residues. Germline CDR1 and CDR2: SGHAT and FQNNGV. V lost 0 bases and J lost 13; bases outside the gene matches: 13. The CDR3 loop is CASSLDARDRGQETQFF. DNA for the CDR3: TGTGCCAGCAGCTTAGATGCCCGGGACAGGGGGCAAGAGACCCAGTTCTTC.

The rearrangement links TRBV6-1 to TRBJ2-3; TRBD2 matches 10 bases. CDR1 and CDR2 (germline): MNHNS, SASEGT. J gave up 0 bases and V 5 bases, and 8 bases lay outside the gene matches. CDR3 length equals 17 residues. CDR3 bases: TGTGCCAGCAGTTCTAGCGGGGGCACCCTCAGCACAGATACGCAGTATTTT. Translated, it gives CASSSSGGTLSTDTQYF.

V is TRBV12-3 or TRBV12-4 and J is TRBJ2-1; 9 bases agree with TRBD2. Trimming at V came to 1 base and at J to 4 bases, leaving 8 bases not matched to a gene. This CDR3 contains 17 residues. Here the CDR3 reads CASSLVVSGGAYNEQFF. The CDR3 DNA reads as TGTGCCAGCAGTTTAGTAGTTAGCGGGGGTGCGTACAATGAGCAGTTCTTC.

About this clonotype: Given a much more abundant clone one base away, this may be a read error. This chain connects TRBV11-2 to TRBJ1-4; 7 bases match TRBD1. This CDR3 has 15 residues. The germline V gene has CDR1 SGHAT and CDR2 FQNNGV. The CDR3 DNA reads TGTGCCAGCAGCTTAGGGGGGACAGATAATGAAAAACTGCTTTTT. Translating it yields CASSLGGTDNEKLLF.